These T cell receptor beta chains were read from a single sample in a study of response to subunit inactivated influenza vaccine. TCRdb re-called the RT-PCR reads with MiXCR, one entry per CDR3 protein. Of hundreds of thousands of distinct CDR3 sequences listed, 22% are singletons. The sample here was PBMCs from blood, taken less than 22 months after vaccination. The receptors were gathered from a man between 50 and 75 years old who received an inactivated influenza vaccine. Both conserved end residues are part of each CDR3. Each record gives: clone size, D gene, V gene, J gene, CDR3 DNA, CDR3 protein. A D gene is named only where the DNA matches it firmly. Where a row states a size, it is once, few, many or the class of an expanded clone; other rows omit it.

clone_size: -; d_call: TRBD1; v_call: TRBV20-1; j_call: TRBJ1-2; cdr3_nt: TGCAGTGCTAGAAAGACAGGGGTCTATGGCTACACCTTC; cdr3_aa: CSARKTGVYGYTF
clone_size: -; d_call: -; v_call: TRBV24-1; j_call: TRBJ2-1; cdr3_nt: TGTGCCACCAGTGATTTGCAGGGGGGCGAGTTCTTC; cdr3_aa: CATSDLQGGEFF
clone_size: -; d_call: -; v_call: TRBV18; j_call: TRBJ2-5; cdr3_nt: TGTGCCAGCTCACCAGACGCCGGGCTACGGAAGACCCAGTACTTC; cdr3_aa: CASSPDAGLRKTQYF
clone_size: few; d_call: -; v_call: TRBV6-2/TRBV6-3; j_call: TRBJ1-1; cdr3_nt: TGTGCCAGCAGTTACGCAGCAAACACTGAAGCTTTCTTT; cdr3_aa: CASSYAANTEAFF
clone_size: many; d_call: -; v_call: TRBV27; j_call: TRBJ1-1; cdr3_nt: TGTGCCAGCAGTAAGCGTCTTGCGGGGAACACTGAAGCTTTCTTT; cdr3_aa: CASSKRLAGNTEAFF
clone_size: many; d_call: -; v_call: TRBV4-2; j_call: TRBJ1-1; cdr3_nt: TGTGCCAGCAGCCAAGACAGGTACACTGAAGCTTTCTTT; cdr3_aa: CASSQDRYTEAFF
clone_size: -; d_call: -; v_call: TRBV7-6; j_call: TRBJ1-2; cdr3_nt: TGTGCCAGCAGCCCCGTGGCAGATTCCTATGGCTACACCTTC; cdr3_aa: CASSPVADSYGYTF
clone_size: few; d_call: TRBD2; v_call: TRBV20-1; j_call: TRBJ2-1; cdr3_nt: TGCAGTGCTAGAGATAGTAGCGGGGGTAACAATGAGCAGTTCTTC; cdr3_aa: CSARDSSGGNNEQFF
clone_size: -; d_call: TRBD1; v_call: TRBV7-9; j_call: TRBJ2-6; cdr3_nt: TGTGCCAGCAGCTCGGGACAGGGCCTCTCTGGGGCCAACGTCCTGACTTTC; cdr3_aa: CASSSGQGLSGANVLTF
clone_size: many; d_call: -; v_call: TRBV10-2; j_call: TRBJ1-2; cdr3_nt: TGCGCCAGCAGTGACGGGGGAGGCTACACCTTC; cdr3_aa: CASSDGGGYTF
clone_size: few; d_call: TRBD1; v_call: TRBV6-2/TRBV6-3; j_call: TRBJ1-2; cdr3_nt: TGTGCCAGCAGTCAGTCCTGGACAGGGGAGGATGGCTACACCTTC; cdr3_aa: CASSQSWTGEDGYTF
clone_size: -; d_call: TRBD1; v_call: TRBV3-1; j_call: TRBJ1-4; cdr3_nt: TGTGCCAGCAGCCAAGATGCGACAGGGGGCGAAAAACTGTTATTT; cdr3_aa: CASSQDATGGEKLLF
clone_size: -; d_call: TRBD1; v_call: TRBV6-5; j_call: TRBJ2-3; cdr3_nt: TGTGCCAGCAGTTACCCTAGGGGACAGGGCACAGATACGCAGTATTTT; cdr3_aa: CASSYPRGQGTDTQYF
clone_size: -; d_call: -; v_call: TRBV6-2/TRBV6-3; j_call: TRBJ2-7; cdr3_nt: TGTGCCAGCGCCTCCGCGGGCCCCTACGAGCAGTACTTC; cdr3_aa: CASASAGPYEQYF
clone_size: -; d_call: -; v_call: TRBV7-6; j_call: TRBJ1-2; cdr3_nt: TGTGCCAGCAGCTCAGGGGCCGAGGACTATGGCTACACCTTC; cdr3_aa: CASSSGAEDYGYTF
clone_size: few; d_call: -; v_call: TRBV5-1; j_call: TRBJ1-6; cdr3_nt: TGCGCCAGCAGCCTGGGTCTGGGAGCCTATAATTCACCCCTCCACTTT; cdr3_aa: CASSLGLGAYNSPLHF
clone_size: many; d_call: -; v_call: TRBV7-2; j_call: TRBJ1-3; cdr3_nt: TGTGCCAGCAGCCAGACCCTCAGGCCTGGAAACACCATATATTTT; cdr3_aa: CASSQTLRPGNTIYF
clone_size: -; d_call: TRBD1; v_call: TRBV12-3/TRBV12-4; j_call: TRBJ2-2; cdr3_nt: TGTGCCAGCAGGACGGCGCCGGGACAGGCGAACACCGGGGAGCTGTTTTTT; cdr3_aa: CASRTAPGQANTGELFF
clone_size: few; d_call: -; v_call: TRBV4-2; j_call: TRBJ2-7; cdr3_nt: TGTGCCAGCAACCGATCTGAGCAGTACTTC; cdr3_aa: CASNRSEQYF
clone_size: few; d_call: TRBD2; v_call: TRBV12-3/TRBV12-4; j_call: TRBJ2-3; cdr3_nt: TGTGCCAGCAGTCACCCCCTCGGGGGGGGCGTGAATACGCAGTATTTT; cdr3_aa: CASSHPLGGGVNTQYF
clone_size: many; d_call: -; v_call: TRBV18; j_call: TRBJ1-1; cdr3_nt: TGTGCCAGCTCGGGCCAGAAGAACACTGAAGCTTTCTTT; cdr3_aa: CASSGQKNTEAFF
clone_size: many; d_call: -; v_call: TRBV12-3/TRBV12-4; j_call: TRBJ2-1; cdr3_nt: TGTGCCAGCAGCGACAGGAGCTCCTACAATGAGCAGTTCTTC; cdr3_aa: CASSDRSSYNEQFF
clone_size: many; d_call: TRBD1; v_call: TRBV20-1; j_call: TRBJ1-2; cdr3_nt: TGCAGTGCTCGGGACAGCTATGGCTACACCTTC; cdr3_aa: CSARDSYGYTF
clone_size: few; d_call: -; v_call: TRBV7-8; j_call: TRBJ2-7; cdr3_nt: TGTGCCAGCAGCGTACAGCAGGGCTACGAGCAGTACTTC; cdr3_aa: CASSVQQGYEQYF
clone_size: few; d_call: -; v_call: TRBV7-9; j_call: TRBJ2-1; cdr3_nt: TGTGCCAGCAGCTTAGCGGGCCCCCAAGGCGATGAGCAGTTCTTC; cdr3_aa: CASSLAGPQGDEQFF